This entry features one TCR beta chain sequence. Its target is not known. TCRdb's copy holds only in-frame clones and misses some; the assay was immunoSEQ multiplex PCR. This table has some 1 million clones, around four fifths appearing once. Partitioning of CD4+ cells yielded a CD45RA+ naive subset and a CD45RA-negative memory subset. The entry originates in a study of shared clonotypes between healthy human individuals. Study-level results: Sampling involved blood alone; tissue repertoires likely differ. Relative to clonotypes present in all four donors, those not shared had lower generation probabilities.

The sample comprised memory CD4+ T cells sorted from blood. Subset here: CD45RA-negative fraction. The TCR originated in a man between 18 and 29 years old in good health.

CDR3 in DNA: TGTGCCAGCTCACCGGGGAGGAACTATGGCTACACCTTC. Amino acid sequence: CASSPGRNYGYTF. V is TRBV18 and J is TRBJ1-2, with no clear D. V was cut by 3 bases and J by 2 bases, with 7 bases left in between. The CDR3 has 13 residues. Germline V gene data show CDR1 as KGHSH and CDR2 as LQKENI. The whole variable domain, filled in from reference TRBV18 and TRBJ1-2, reads NAGVMQNPRHLVRRRGQEARLRCSPMKGHSHVYWYRQLPEEGLKFMVYLQKENIIDESGMPKERFSAEFPKEGPSILRIQQVVRGDSAAYFCASSPGRNYGYTFGSGTRLTVV.